The rows below give T cell receptor beta chains drawn from one sample of a study of blood T cells in healthy people across ages. TCRdb re-called the 5' RACE reads through MiXCR, storing one row per CDR3 protein. Here the sample spans hundreds of thousands of distinct CDR3 sequences, approximately 30% being singletons. Sequencing was done on a sample of blood. Every receptor here comes from a woman aged 80 or older in good health. CDR3s include the opening cysteine and the closing phenylalanine or tryptophan. D genes are given only for firm matches. A clone size is listed for some rows: how often the clone was seen (once, few, many), or a class if it is expanded.

J	size	V	D	DNA	CDR3
TRBJ1-1	NA	TRBV6-1	TRBD1	TGTGCCAGCAATCTGGACAGGGGCTACACTGAAGCTTTCTTT	CASNLDRGYTEAFF
TRBJ1-2	NA	TRBV7-9	NA	TGTGCCAGCAGCTTGGGTTTCGGGATAAATGGCTACACCTTC	CASSLGFGINGYTF
TRBJ1-1	few	TRBV5-1	NA	TGCGCCAGCAGCCCTCCGCCGGGAACCGAAGCTTTCTTT	CASSPPPGTEAFF
TRBJ2-5	many	TRBV7-2	NA	TGTGCCAGCAGCTTAGGGCAGACGGGGCAGACCCAGTACTTC	CASSLGQTGQTQYF
TRBJ1-2	many	TRBV4-1	NA	TGCGCCAGCAGCCAAGATCCAGGGTACGCTAACTATGGCTACACCTTC	CASSQDPGYANYGYTF
TRBJ1-6	few	TRBV2	NA	TGTGCCAGCAGCCCCGGGGTCTCCTATAATTCACCCCTCCACTTT	CASSPGVSYNSPLHF
TRBJ2-7	many	TRBV20-1	NA	TGCAGTGCTGAGGGGGACAAGTACCCCTACGAGCAGTACTTC	CSAEGDKYPYEQYF
TRBJ1-2	many	TRBV3-1	NA	TGTGCCAGCAGCCACGGGACGGGCAAAGGAGGCTACACCTTC	CASSHGTGKGGYTF
TRBJ2-2	few	TRBV5-1	TRBD2	TGCGCCAGCAGCTTGGGGCTAGCGGGGGCCGCGAACACCGGGGAGCTGTTTTTT	CASSLGLAGAANTGELFF
TRBJ2-4	medium-sized	TRBV20-1	TRBD2	TGCAGTGCCGCGGGGACTAGCAAAAACATTCAGTACTTC	CSAAGTSKNIQYF
TRBJ2-7	many	TRBV25-1	NA	TGTGCCAGCAGCCCTTTTCGGGTCGATTACGAGCAGTACTTC	CASSPFRVDYEQYF
TRBJ1-5	many	TRBV7-2	NA	TGTGCCAGCAGCCAGCGACTAGGGAGATATCAGCCCCAGCATTTT	CASSQRLGRYQPQHF
TRBJ2-7	many	TRBV13	NA	TGTGCCAGCAACCTCGGGGTCGAGGGGTCCGAGCAGTACTTC	CASNLGVEGSEQYF
TRBJ2-7	NA	TRBV7-2	TRBD1	TGTGCCAGCAGCTTAGACGCAGGGGGCTTCTCCTACGAGCAGTACTTC	CASSLDAGGFSYEQYF
TRBJ1-5	few	TRBV7-8	TRBD1	TGTGCCAGCAGCCTAAATTCTTTTGGACAGGGCTTGTCTCAGCCCCAGCATTTT	CASSLNSFGQGLSQPQHF
TRBJ2-3	many	TRBV2	TRBD2	TGTGCCAGCAGCCGTCTGACTAGCGGGGGGAAGGGAGATACGCAGTATTTT	CASSRLTSGGKGDTQYF
TRBJ1-5	NA	TRBV6-6	NA	TGTGCCAGCAGTTACTCTCCTGGGTACGGGCAGCCCCAGCATTTT	CASSYSPGYGQPQHF
TRBJ1-1	NA	TRBV3-1	NA	TGTGCCAGCAGCCAAGATAGGCAGGGTGAAGCTTTCTTT	CASSQDRQGEAFF
TRBJ2-3	many	TRBV24-1	TRBD1	TGTGCCACCAGTTTACGGACAGGGAGCACAGATACGCAGTATTTT	CATSLRTGSTDTQYF
TRBJ2-7	many	TRBV12-3/TRBV12-4	NA	TGTGCCAGCAGCCCAGGGATCCTCACCTACGAGCAGTACTTC	CASSPGILTYEQYF
TRBJ1-2	NA	TRBV27	NA	TGTGCCAGCACCTCTCCAGGTTACTATGGCTACACCTTC	CASTSPGYYGYTF
TRBJ2-1	many	TRBV7-2	NA	TGTGCCAGCAGGCAGACAGGGATAGGGTTGCGGGGAGACAATGAGCAGTTCTTC	CASRQTGIGLRGDNEQFF
TRBJ1-2	many	TRBV5-1	TRBD1	TGCGCCAGCAGCTTGGAAGGGACAGGTGTTGTTTATGGCTACACCTTC	CASSLEGTGVVYGYTF